These 25 T cell receptor beta chains originate from one sample sequenced in a study of blood T cell repertoires in COVID-19. This table comes from immunoSEQ multiplex PCR, and its TCRdb copy is limited to in-frame clones, with some not included. This sample has 250,000 to 350,000 clones; around 85% occur once, and the top ten carry around 2.5%. Sequencing was carried out using PBMCs or T cells enriched from blood (not recorded which). These receptors originate from a woman between 50 and 59 years old who had recovered from COVID-19.

The chain carries TRBV24-1 and TRBJ2-3, with 13 bases lining up with TRBD2. The CDR3 extends over 19 amino acids. The V gene's germline CDR1 is KGHDR and CDR2 SFDVKD. V lost 2 bases and J lost 2; bases outside the gene matches: 9. The CDR3 nucleotides are TGTGCCACCAGTGATTACGGGAGGGGGACTAGCGGGACCACAGATACGCAGTATTTT. Translation gives CATSDYGRGTSGTTDTQYF.

To note about this clone: In the same sample, other DNA sequences code for this CDR3. The CDR3 coding sequence is TGTGCCAGTAGTATCAGCAGCGGCCCCTACGAGCAGTACTTC. It translates to CASSISSGPYEQYF. The J gene is TRBJ2-7, the V gene TRBV19; D is perhaps TRBD2 (5 bases). Germline CDR1 and CDR2: LNHDA and SQIVND (reference sequence). This CDR3 has 14 residues. V was trimmed by 3 bases and J by 2 bases, leaving 11 bases between them.

This clone was detected once. The V gene is TRBV29-1, the J gene TRBJ2-5, with D tentatively TRBD2 (5 bases). This CDR3 has 12 amino acids. CDR1 is SQVTM and CDR2 is ANQGSEA in the germline V gene. Trimming took 7 bases from V and 2 from J, leaving 11 bases between them. DNA for the CDR3: TGCAGCGCCGGACTCATTCAAGAGACCCAGTACTTC. Its translation is CSAGLIQETQYF.

This sequence joins TRBV3-1 (or the pseudogene TRBV3-2) and TRBJ1-3; TRBD1 matches 7 bases. Germline assignment: CDR1 LGHDT and CDR2 YNNKEL (reference sequence). V lost 3 bases to trimming and J lost 1 base; unmatched junction nucleotides: 6. The CDR3 contains 16 residues. The CDR3 region is CASSHATGASGNTIYF. CDR3 DNA: TGTGCCAGCAGCCATGCAACAGGGGCGTCTGGAAACACCATATATTTT.

The chain recombines TRBV28 with TRBJ1-2, with 10 bases matching TRBD1. V lost 8 bases and J lost 5; bases outside the gene matches: 8. The CDR3 consists of 14 residues. CDR1 is MDHEN, CDR2 SYDVKM, per germline. The CDR3 bases are TGTGCCAGCGGTCGGGACAGGGGATTTTATGGCTACACCTTC. This codes for CASGRDRGFYGYTF.

This clone was recorded a few times. The chain is built from TRBV7-8 and TRBJ2-7; 8 bases map to TRBD1. J lost 0 bases, V lost 5 bases, and 12 bases had no gene match. CDR1 SGHVS and CDR2 FQNEAQ come from the germline V gene. There are 17 residues in the CDR3. The CDR3, as DNA: TGTGCCAGCAGCCTAACTTCCGGGACAGGCAGCTCCTACGAGCAGTACTTC. This codes for CASSLTSGTGSSYEQYF.

The V and J genes are TRBV10-2 and TRBJ1-2; possibly TRBD1 for D (5 bases). The CDR3 totals 13 residues. Trimming took off 6 bases at V and 6 bases at J, with 14 bases between the two ends. CDR1 and CDR2 (germline): WSHSY, SAAADI. The CDR3 spells CASSAGRFDGYTF. The CDR3 nucleotides read TGCGCCAGCAGCGCAGGGAGGTTCGATGGCTACACCTTC.

V and J are TRBV5-8 and TRBJ2-1, with D unclear. Germline loops: CDR1 SGHTS, CDR2 YDEGEE. Between the trimmed V and J ends, which lost 0 bases and 5 bases, there was a span of 9 bases. The CDR3 has 14 amino acids. CDR3 sequence reads: CASSLGLENNEQFF. The CDR3, as DNA: TGTGCCAGCAGCTTGGGACTTGAGAACAATGAGCAGTTCTTC. Combining the CDR3 with reference TRBV5-8 and TRBJ2-1 gives the whole variable domain EAGVTQSPTHLIKTRGQQATLRCSPISGHTSVYWYQQALGLGLQFLLWYDEGEERNRGNFPPRFSGRQFPNYSSELNVNALELEDSALYLCASSLGLENNEQFFGPGTRLTVL.

The chain has TRBV29-1 and TRBJ1-1, with 9 bases lining up with TRBD1. The length of the CDR3 is 12 residues. J was trimmed by 4 bases and V by 6 bases; bases with no gene match: 3. From germline, CDR1 is SQVTM and CDR2 ANQGSEA. CDR3: CSVGTGRTEAFF. The CDR3 DNA follows: TGCAGCGTAGGGACAGGGCGCACTGAAGCTTTCTTT.

This chain uses TRBV5-1 with TRBJ2-5; 15 bases agree with TRBD2. Germline CDR1 and CDR2: SGHRS and YFSETQ. With V trimmed by 1 base and J by 4 bases, 8 bases remained unmatched. The CDR3 extends over 18 amino acids. The CDR3 nucleotides read TGCGCCAGCAGCTTGCTCGGACTAGCGGGAGGGTGGGGAGAGACCCAGTACTTC. It translates to CASSLLGLAGGWGETQYF.

A single count supports this clone. The V gene is TRBV27, the J gene TRBJ2-5; the match to TRBD2 covers 12 bases. The length of the CDR3 is 19 residues. Per the germline V gene, CDR1 is MNHEY and CDR2 is SMNVEV (reference sequence). After removal of 4 bases from V and 0 bases from J, the junction contained 12 bases not matched to a gene. The CDR3 nucleotides read TGTGCCAGCAGTTCCCTAGCGGGAGGGCCCTCTCCCGACCAAGAGACCCAGTACTTC. This sequence encodes CASSSLAGGPSPDQETQYF.

The rearrangement joins TRBV2 to TRBJ2-7; 7 bases line up with TRBD1. V lost 3 bases, J lost 4 bases, and 3 bases stayed unmatched. Germline V lookup: CDR1 SNHLY, CDR2 FYNNEI. CDR3 length: 13 residues. In DNA form, the CDR3 reads TGTGCCAGCAGTGAGGGGACAGTGTACGAGCAGTACTTC. It codes for CASSEGTVYEQYF.

In DNA form, the CDR3 reads TGCGCCAGCAGCCAAGATGAAGGACTGGCCTACAATGAGCAGTTCTTC. Translation gives CASSQDEGLAYNEQFF. The chain is built from TRBV4-3 and TRBJ2-1; tentatively, D is TRBD2 (5 bases). The germline CDR1 and CDR2 sequences are LGHNA and YSLEER. The CDR3 runs 16 residues. V lost 0 bases and J 2 bases, leaving 11 bases between the germline ends.

The chain is built from TRBV18 and TRBJ1-1; 9 bases align to TRBD1. The CDR3 runs to 15 residues. Trimming cost V 2 bases and J 3 bases; bases outside gene matches: 4. Germline loops: CDR1 KGHSH, CDR2 LQKENI. CDR3 sequence reads: CASSPRQGDYTEAFF. The CDR3 bases are TGTGCCAGCTCACCAAGACAGGGGGATTACACTGAAGCTTTCTTT.

This clone was seen only a few times. This chain links TRBV29-1 with TRBJ1-5; 9 bases fit TRBD1. The CDR3 runs to 15 residues. V shed 6 bases, J shed 1 base, and the junction held 7 bases outside the gene matches. In germline, CDR1 is SQVTM, CDR2 ANQGSEA. The CDR3 is CSVTTTGGSNQPQHF. In DNA form, the CDR3 reads TGCAGCGTGACTACTACAGGGGGCAGCAATCAGCCCCAGCATTTT.

The genes are TRBV10-1 and TRBJ2-2; D gene ambiguous. This CDR3 region has 12 residues. V gave up 6 bases and J gave up 4 bases, with 6 bases separating them. Germline CDR1 reads WNHNN; CDR2 reads SYGVQD (reference sequence). CDR3 coding DNA: TGCGCCAGCAGGAGCCCCACCGGGGAGCTGTTTTTT. Translating it yields CASRSPTGELFF.

This chain links TRBV5-1 with TRBJ1-5, with 10 bases aligning to TRBD1. The germline gives CDR1 SGHRS, CDR2 YFSETQ. The CDR3 has 15 residues. Trimming at V came to 4 bases and at J to 4 bases, leaving 5 bases not matched to a gene. CDR3 in DNA: TGCGCCAGCAGCGCGACAGGGGGCCCTAATCAGCCCCAGCATTTT. Its translation is CASSATGGPNQPQHF.

The chain employs TRBV9 and TRBJ2-1; D is perhaps TRBD1 (6 bases). The CDR3 extends over 16 amino acids. Trimming shortened V by 0 bases and J by 0 bases, and 10 bases separated the two germline ends. CDR1 and CDR2 from the germline V gene are SGDLS and YYNGEE. The DNA of the CDR3 is TGTGCCAGCAGCGTAGACACAGGGAGCTCCTACAATGAGCAGTTCTTC. This gives the protein CASSVDTGSSYNEQFF.

CDR3 loop: CASSSFLDTQYF. The CDR3 bases are TGTGCCAGCTCGTCCTTCTTAGATACGCAGTATTTT. The V and J genes are TRBV18 and TRBJ2-3; D is unclear. Trimming stripped 6 bases from V and 5 bases from J, with 9 bases between. This CDR3 has 12 residues. Per the germline V gene, CDR1 is KGHSH and CDR2 is LQKENI.

The chain links TRBV9 to TRBJ1-1; no firm D call. The germline V gene encodes CDR1 SGDLS and CDR2 YYNGEE. This CDR3 comprises 16 residues. V was cut by 4 bases and J by 1 base, with 17 bases left in between. The CDR3 here is CASSPSVKVTNTEAFF. The CDR3 coding sequence is TGTGCCAGCAGCCCAAGCGTAAAGGTGACGAACACTGAAGCTTTCTTT.

This clone was recorded once. The chain combines TRBV5-4 with TRBJ1-2, with 8 bases lining up with TRBD1. V lost 4 bases, J lost 2 bases, and 7 bases stayed unmatched. The germline gives CDR1 SGHNT, CDR2 YYREEE (reference sequence). The CDR3 extends over 15 amino acids. DNA for the CDR3: TGTGCCAGCAGCAGATCAGGGGGCTCAAACTATGGCTACACCTTC. Translated: CASSRSGGSNYGYTF.

This clone was detected only a few times. The rearrangement links TRBV2 to TRBJ1-1; 8 bases are a match to TRBD1. V lost 6 bases, J lost 4 bases, and 7 bases stayed unmatched. The CDR3 runs to 14 residues. Per the germline V gene, CDR1 is SNHLY and CDR2 is FYNNEI. CDR3 residues: CASRETGVATEAFF. The CDR3 bases are TGTGCCAGCAGGGAGACAGGGGTTGCCACTGAAGCTTTCTTT.

The chain recombines TRBV27 with TRBJ2-1; 8 bases map to TRBD1. CDR1 MNHEY and CDR2 SMNVEV come from the germline V gene (reference sequence). This CDR3 is built from 14 residues. With 6 bases clipped from V and 5 bases from J, the junction kept 6 bases outside the gene matches. The CDR3 DNA is TGTGCCAGCAGCAGGGACAGGTCCAACAATGAGCAGTTCTTC. It specifies CASSRDRSNNEQFF.

The rearrangement joins TRBV19 to TRBJ1-5; possible D gene TRBD1, 6 bases. The CDR3 has 15 amino acids. Trimming pared 5 bases from V and 2 bases from J, leaving 13 bases between. Per germline, CDR1 LNHDA and CDR2 SQIVND (reference sequence). The CDR3 protein is CASSPQGVGNQPQHF. The CDR3 DNA is TGTGCCAGTAGTCCACAGGGCGTTGGCAATCAGCCCCAGCATTTT.

The chain is built from TRBV30 and TRBJ1-1, with 8 bases that match TRBD1. The junction had 1 base not matched to a gene; V was cut back by 1 base and J by 0 bases. Germline V gives CDR1 GTSNPN, CDR2 SVGIG (reference sequence). This CDR3 has 14 residues. The CDR3 region is CAWSADRVNTEAFF. Written as DNA, the CDR3 is TGTGCCTGGAGTGCGGACAGGGTGAACACTGAAGCTTTCTTT.